This entry lists 20 T cell receptor beta chains sequenced from one sample in a study of blood T cell repertoires in COVID-19. This table comes from immunoSEQ multiplex PCR, and its TCRdb copy is limited to in-frame clones, with some not included. The data contain approximately 300,000 clones, almost 90% of them seen just once; the ten biggest clones take up 11%. The sample consisted of peripheral blood. The receptor set was obtained from a woman under 40 with COVID-19, enrolled during active disease.

The chain couples TRBV12-3 or TRBV12-4 to TRBJ2-5; TRBD1 matches 7 bases. The CDR3 has 13 residues. V was clipped by 7 bases and J by 4 bases; unmatched bases: 6. In DNA, the CDR3 is TGTGCCAGCAAGACCTCAGGGGGAGAGACCCAGTACTTC. Amino acid sequence: CASKTSGGETQYF.

This chain uses TRBV6-5 with TRBJ2-5; D is perhaps TRBD2 (5 bases). The V end was cut by 0 bases, the J end by 4 bases, with 9 bases between. The germline V gene encodes CDR1 MNHEY and CDR2 SVGAGI. This CDR3 spans 14 amino acids. CDR3: CASSYSLGRETQYF. CDR3 in DNA: TGTGCCAGCAGTTACTCGTTGGGGAGAGAGACCCAGTACTTC.

In nucleotides, the CDR3 is TGTGCCAGCACCTTAGGCGGGACGATTAGCACAGATACGCAGTATTTT. It encodes CASTLGGTISTDTQYF. The chain couples TRBV9 to TRBJ2-3, with D perhaps TRBD2 (6 bases). The V end lost 6 bases, the J end lost 0 bases, and 17 bases lay between the germline ends. Germline assignment: CDR1 SGDLS and CDR2 YYNGEE. The CDR3 is made up of 16 amino acids.

The chain couples TRBV5-1 to TRBJ2-7, with D perhaps matching TRBD2 (5 bases). The CDR3 is 12 amino acids. Germline CDR1 SGHRS, CDR2 YFSETQ. V gave up 0 bases and J gave up 7 bases, with 8 bases separating them. CDR3 sequence: CASSLGRGEQYF. The CDR3 DNA is TGCGCCAGCAGCTTGGGACGGGGTGAGCAGTACTTC. Full variable domain (outside the CDR3, taken from reference TRBV5-1 and TRBJ2-7): KAGVTQTPRYLIKTRGQQVTLSCSPISGHRSVSWYQQTPGQGLQFLFEYFSETQRNKGNFPGRFSGRQFSNSRSEMNVSTLELGDSALYLCASSLGRGEQYFGPGTRLTVT.

The V call is TRBV7-9, the J call TRBJ1-4, with 9 bases identical to TRBD1. The length of the CDR3 is 16 residues. CDR1 is SEHNR, CDR2 FQNEAQ, per germline (reference sequence). V trimming: 0 bases; J trimming: 5 bases; junction bases outside the gene matches: 4. CDR3 loop: CASSLAGTGWNEKLFF. CDR3 coding DNA: TGTGCCAGCAGCTTAGCAGGGACAGGGTGGAATGAAAAACTGTTTTTT.

V is TRBV5-1 and J is TRBJ1-1, with D unclear. Trimming pared 2 bases from V and 0 bases from J, leaving 14 bases between. Germline CDR1 SGHRS, CDR2 YFSETQ. The CDR3 contains 16 residues. The CDR3 nucleotides read TGCGCCAGCAGCTTCTACTTAGTAGCAATGAACACTGAAGCTTTCTTT. It specifies CASSFYLVAMNTEAFF.

This clone has just a few counts. The CDR3 DNA reads TGTGCCAGCGCGACCGAGGGGGATCAGCCCCAGCATTTT. Its translation is CASATEGDQPQHF. The rearrangement links TRBV6-5 to TRBJ1-5, with D perhaps matching TRBD1 (6 bases). This CDR3 is 13 amino acids long. Germline CDR1 is MNHEY and CDR2 is SVGAGI. Deletions cut 8 bases from V and 5 bases from J, with 13 bases between.

The rearrangement joins TRBV4-2 to TRBJ1-1; no clear D gene. The CDR3 runs to 13 residues. The germline V and J ends were trimmed by 0 bases and 7 bases, with 9 bases remaining between them. CDR1 and CDR2 from the germline V gene are LGHNA and YNFKEQ. Written as DNA, the CDR3 is TGTGCCAGCAGCCAAGAGGCACACCTTGAAGCTTTCTTT. Protein product: CASSQEAHLEAFF.

The genes are TRBV5-6 and TRBJ2-3; D gene uncertain. V gave up 0 bases and J gave up 1 base, with 12 bases separating them. CDR3 length: 16 amino acids. Germline V gene lookup returns CDR1 SGHDT and CDR2 YYEEEE. The CDR3 DNA sequence: TGTGCCAGCAGCTTGGCGAGTGGAGAGGGCACAGATACGCAGTATTTT. As protein: CASSLASGEGTDTQYF. The full variable domain, its missing parts supplied by reference TRBV5-6 and TRBJ2-3, is DAGVTQSPTHLIKTRGQQVTLRCSPKSGHDTVSWYQQALGQGPQFIFQYYEEEERQRGNFPDRFSGHQFPNYSSELNVNALLLGDSALYLCASSLASGEGTDTQYFGPGTRLTVL.

The gene calls are TRBV12-3 or TRBV12-4 and TRBJ2-5, with D uncertain. The germline V and J ends were trimmed by 4 bases and 5 bases, with 11 bases remaining between them. The CDR3 is 13 amino acids. The CDR3 nucleotides are TGTGCCAGCAGTTCATTCAGCGACGAGACCCAGTACTTC. This translates into CASSSFSDETQYF.

This chain uses TRBV28 with TRBJ1-4; perhaps TRBD1 as D (5 bases). Germline V gene data show CDR1 as MDHEN and CDR2 as SYDVKM. Trimming removed 6 bases from V and 13 bases from J, with 12 bases in between. The CDR3 covers 11 residues. Here the CDR3 DNA reads TGTGCCAGCAGCCCAGGGAAAGCACTGTTTTTT. Amino acids: CASSPGKALFF.

The gene calls are TRBV5-1 and TRBJ2-5; D is undetermined. This CDR3 spans 14 amino acids. CDR1 is SGHRS and CDR2 is YFSETQ in the germline V gene. The V end lost 0 bases, the J end lost 3 bases, and 9 bases lay between the germline ends. CDR3 residues: CASSLVVGEETQYF. CDR3 bases: TGCGCCAGCAGCTTGGTCGTCGGAGAAGAGACCCAGTACTTC.

In DNA form, the CDR3 reads TGTGCCTCAGGGCCCTATAATTCACCCCTCCACTTT. It yields the protein CASGPYNSPLHF. The chain joins TRBV28 to TRBJ1-6; weak D call: TRBD1 (5 bases). Trimming took off 11 bases at V and 2 bases at J, with 7 bases between the two ends. Germline loops: CDR1 MDHEN, CDR2 SYDVKM. This CDR3 region has 12 residues.

The gene calls are TRBV30 and TRBJ1-2, with a possible D match to TRBD1 (6 bases). Trimming left V 0 bases short and J 7 bases short, with 9 bases between. Per germline, CDR1 GTSNPN and CDR2 SVGIG (reference sequence). This CDR3 contains 12 residues. The CDR3 is CAWSVGARGYTF. The CDR3 DNA follows: TGTGCCTGGAGTGTGGGGGCGCGTGGCTACACCTTC.

The chain recombines TRBV29-1 with TRBJ2-1; 16 nucleotides line up with TRBD2. V lost 7 bases and J lost 8; bases outside the gene matches: 5. Germline V gene data show CDR1 as SQVTM and CDR2 as ANQGSEA. CDR3 length equals 14 residues. The CDR3 coding sequence is TGCAGCGGGGGACTAGCGGGAGGGTTGGATGAGCAGTTCTTC. Protein sequence: CSGGLAGGLDEQFF.

V usage is TRBV6-2 or TRBV6-3 and J usage is TRBJ2-1; TRBD2 matches 13 bases. Germline V gene sequence: CDR1 MNHEY, CDR2 SVGEGT. J gave up 6 bases and V 5 bases, and 4 bases lay outside the gene matches. CDR3 length: 15 residues. In DNA, the CDR3 is TGTGCCAGCAGTCCAACTAGCGGGGGGGCCAATGAGCAGTTCTTC. Its translation: CASSPTSGGANEQFF.

About this clone: Other nucleotide sequences in the sample specify the same CDR3. The V gene is TRBV19, the J gene TRBJ1-1, with 8 nucleotides matching TRBD1. V lost 3 bases and J lost 1; bases outside the gene matches: 4. The CDR3 covers 15 residues. From germline, CDR1 is LNHDA and CDR2 SQIVND (reference sequence). In DNA form, the CDR3 reads TGTGCCAGTAGTATCGCCGGGACAGGGAACACTGAAGCTTTCTTT. It yields the protein CASSIAGTGNTEAFF.

The rearrangement uses TRBV10-3 and TRBJ1-1, with no clear D. The germline gives CDR1 ENHRY, CDR2 SYGVKD. The CDR3 length is 15 residues. V shed 7 bases and J shed 1 base, with 16 bases lying between them. DNA for the CDR3: TGTGCCATCAAGCAGGAACCAACAGAGAACACTGAAGCTTTCTTT. Its protein is CAIKQEPTENTEAFF.

The chain has TRBV30 and TRBJ2-5; TRBD1 might be the D (6 bases). V was shortened by 5 bases and J by 8 bases, with 18 bases between the two germline ends. The CDR3 runs to 13 residues. Per germline, CDR1 GTSNPN and CDR2 SVGIG (reference sequence). CDR3 sequence reads: CAWDPGTPLTQYF. CDR3 coding DNA: TGTGCCTGGGATCCCGGGACACCATTAACCCAGTACTTC.

On this clone itself: One end of the junction varies from germline; a read error may be responsible. V is TRBV7-7 and J is TRBJ2-2; possibly TRBD2 for D (5 bases). Germline loops: CDR1 SSHAT, CDR2 FNYEAQ (reference sequence). The CDR3 spans 15 residues. For the CDR3, the DNA is TGTGCTAGCAGCTTAGGCCCTAGCCCCGAGGGGGAGCTGTTTTTT. It encodes CASSLGPSPEGELFF.